One T cell receptor beta chain is described in this entry. What it recognizes is unknown. This sample is drawn from a study of beta chain features in type 1 diabetes. Study-wide findings and caveats: Compared to healthy donors, patients appeared to have naive, central memory and Treg TCRB repertoires that were more alike.

Reverse transcription of all isolated RNA meant that expressed TCRB transcripts were sequenced. The assay was immunoSEQ multiplex PCR, and TCRdb's table has in-frame clones only and misses some. Of about 360,000 clones in the sample, roughly 13% were seen once. The CDR3 totals 14 residues. V was shortened by 0 bases and J by 2 bases, with 8 bases between the two germline ends. CDR1 is SGHRS and CDR2 is YFSETQ in the germline V gene. This TCR was recovered from a man between 18 and 35 years old in good health. Sequenced sample: naive CD4+ T cells from blood. V and J are TRBV5-1 and TRBJ1-2; D perhaps matches TRBD1 (5 bases). The CDR3 loop reads CASSLVPGNYGYTF. The CDR3 bases are TGCGCCAGCAGCTTGGTACCAGGGAACTATGGCTACACCTTC.